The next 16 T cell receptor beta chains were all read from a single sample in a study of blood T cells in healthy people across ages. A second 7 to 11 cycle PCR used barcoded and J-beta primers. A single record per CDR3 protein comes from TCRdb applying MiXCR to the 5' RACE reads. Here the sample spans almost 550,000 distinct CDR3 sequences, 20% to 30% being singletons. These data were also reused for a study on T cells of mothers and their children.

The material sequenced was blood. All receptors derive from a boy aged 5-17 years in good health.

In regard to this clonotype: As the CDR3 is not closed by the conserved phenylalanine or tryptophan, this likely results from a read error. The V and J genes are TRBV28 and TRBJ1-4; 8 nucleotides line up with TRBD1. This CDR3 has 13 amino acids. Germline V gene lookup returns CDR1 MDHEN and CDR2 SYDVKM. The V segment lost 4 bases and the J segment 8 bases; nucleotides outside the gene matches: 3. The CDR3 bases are TGTGCCAGCAGTTGGACAGGGCTGGAAAAACTGTTTTCT. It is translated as CASSWTGLEKLFS.

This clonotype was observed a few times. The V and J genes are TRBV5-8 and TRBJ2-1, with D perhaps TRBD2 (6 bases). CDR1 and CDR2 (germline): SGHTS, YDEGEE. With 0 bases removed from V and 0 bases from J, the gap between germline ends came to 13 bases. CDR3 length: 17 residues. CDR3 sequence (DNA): TGTGCCAGCAGCTTGGTTCCGGGAGTTAGCTCCTACAATGAGCAGTTCTTC. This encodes CASSLVPGVSSYNEQFF.

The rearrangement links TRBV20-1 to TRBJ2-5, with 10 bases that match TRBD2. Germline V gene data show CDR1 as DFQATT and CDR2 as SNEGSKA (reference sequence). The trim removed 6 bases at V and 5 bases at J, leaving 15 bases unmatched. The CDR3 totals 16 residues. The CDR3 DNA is TGCAGTGCGACCGGTAACCTAGCGGGGGTTGCGGAGACCCAGTACTTC. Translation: CSATGNLAGVAETQYF.

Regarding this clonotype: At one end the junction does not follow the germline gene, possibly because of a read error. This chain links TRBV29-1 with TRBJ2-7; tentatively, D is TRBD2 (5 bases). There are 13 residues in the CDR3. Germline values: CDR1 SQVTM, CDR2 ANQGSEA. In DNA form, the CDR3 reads TGCAGCGTTGAAGATCCTAGCATCTACGGGCAGTACTTC. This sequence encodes CSVEDPSIYGQYF.

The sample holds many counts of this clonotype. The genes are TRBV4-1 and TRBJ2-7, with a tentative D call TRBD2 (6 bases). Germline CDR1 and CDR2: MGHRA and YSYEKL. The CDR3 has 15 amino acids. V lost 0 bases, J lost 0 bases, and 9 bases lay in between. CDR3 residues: CASSQDREASYEQYF. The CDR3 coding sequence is TGCGCCAGCAGCCAAGACAGGGAGGCCTCCTACGAGCAGTACTTC.

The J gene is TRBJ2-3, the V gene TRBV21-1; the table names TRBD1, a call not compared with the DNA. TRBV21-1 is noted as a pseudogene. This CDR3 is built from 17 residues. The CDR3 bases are TGTGCCAGCAGCAAAAGGGACAGGGAAGGGGGCACAGATACGCAGTATTTT. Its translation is CASSKRDREGGTDTQYF.

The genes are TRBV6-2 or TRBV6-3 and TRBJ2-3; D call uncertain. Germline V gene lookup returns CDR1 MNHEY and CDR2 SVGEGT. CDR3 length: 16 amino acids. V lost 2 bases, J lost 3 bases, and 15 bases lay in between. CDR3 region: CASSYVPQRATDTQYF. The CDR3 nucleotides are TGTGCCAGCAGTTACGTGCCTCAACGTGCGACAGATACGCAGTATTTT.

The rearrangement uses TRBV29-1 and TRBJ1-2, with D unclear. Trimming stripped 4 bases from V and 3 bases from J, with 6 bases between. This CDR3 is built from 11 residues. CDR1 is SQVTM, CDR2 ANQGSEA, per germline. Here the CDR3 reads CSVVSDYGYTF. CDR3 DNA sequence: TGCAGCGTTGTCAGCGACTATGGCTACACCTTC.

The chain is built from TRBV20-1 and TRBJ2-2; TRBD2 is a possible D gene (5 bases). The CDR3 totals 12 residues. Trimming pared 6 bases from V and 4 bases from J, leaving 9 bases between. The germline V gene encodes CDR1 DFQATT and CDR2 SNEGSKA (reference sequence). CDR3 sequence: CSAGGGTGELFF. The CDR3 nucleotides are TGCAGTGCCGGAGGAGGCACCGGGGAGCTGTTTTTT.

CDR3 in DNA: TGTGCCAGCAACCCGGGGGACAATTCCTACGAGCAGTACTTC. It codes for CASNPGDNSYEQYF. J is TRBJ2-7 and V is TRBV28; D may be TRBD1 or TRBD2 (6 bases each). The length of the CDR3 is 14 residues. The ends were cut back, 7 bases at V and 1 base at J, with 14 bases in the middle. CDR1 MDHEN and CDR2 SYDVKM come from the germline V gene.

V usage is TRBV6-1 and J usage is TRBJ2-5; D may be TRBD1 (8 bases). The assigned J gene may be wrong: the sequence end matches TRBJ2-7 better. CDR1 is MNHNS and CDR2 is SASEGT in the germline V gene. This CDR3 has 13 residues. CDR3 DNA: TGTGCCAGCAGTACACAGGGGGAGGGCGAGCAGTACTTC. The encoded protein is CASSTQGEGEQYF.

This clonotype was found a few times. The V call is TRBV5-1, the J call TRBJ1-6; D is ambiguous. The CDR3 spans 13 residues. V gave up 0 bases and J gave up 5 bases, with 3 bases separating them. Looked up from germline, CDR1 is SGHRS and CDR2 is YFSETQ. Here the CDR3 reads CASSLVDNSPLHF. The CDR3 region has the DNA TGCGCCAGCAGCTTGGTTGATAATTCACCCCTCCACTTT.

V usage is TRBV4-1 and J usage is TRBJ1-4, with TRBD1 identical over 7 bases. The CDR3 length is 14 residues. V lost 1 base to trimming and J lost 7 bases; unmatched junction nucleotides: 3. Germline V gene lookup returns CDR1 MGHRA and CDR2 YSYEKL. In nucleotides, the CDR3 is TGCGCCAGCAGCCAAGTCACAGGGGTTGAAAAACTGTTTTTT. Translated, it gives CASSQVTGVEKLFF.

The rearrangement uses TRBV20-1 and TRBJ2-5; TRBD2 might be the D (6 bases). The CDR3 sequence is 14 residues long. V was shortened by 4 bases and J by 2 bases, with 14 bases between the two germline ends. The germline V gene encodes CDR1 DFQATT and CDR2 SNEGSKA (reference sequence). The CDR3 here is CSATAGLTQETQYF. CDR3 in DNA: TGCAGTGCTACCGCGGGACTCACTCAAGAGACCCAGTACTTC.

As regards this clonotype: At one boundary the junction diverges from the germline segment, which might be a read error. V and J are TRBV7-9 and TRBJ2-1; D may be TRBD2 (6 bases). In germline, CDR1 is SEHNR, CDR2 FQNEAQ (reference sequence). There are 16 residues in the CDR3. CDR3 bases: TGTGCCAGCAGCCCTCTCGGAGGGCGCTCCAACAATGAGCAGTTCTTC. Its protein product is CASSPLGGRSNNEQFF.

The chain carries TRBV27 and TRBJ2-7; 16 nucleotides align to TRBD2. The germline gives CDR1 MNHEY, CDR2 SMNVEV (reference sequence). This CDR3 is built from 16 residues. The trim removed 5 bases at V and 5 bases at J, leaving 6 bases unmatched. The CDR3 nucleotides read TGTGCCAGCAGTCCGGGGACTAGCGGGAGGGCCCACGAGCAGTACTTC. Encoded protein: CASSPGTSGRAHEQYF.